Listed here are 7 T cell receptor beta chains from one sample, sequenced in a study of CD8 T cells in Susac syndrome. An amount of RNA that ranged from about 0.45 to 1 ug was reverse transcribed with random hexamers. TCRdb called the immunoSEQ multiplex PCR reads again in MiXCR, with one record for every CDR3 protein. The sample consists of approximately 190,000 distinct CDR3 sequences, around 96% of them appearing once. The specimen was CD4+ T cells from PBMCs. Receptors originate from a human donor with multiple sclerosis.

The chain links TRBV30 to TRBJ1-1, with 9 bases that match TRBD1. CDR1 GTSNPN and CDR2 SVGIG come from the germline V gene (reference sequence). The CDR3 runs 16 residues. V lost 2 bases and J lost 8; bases outside the gene matches: 15. CDR3 residues: CAWSTDPDRGPREAFF. In DNA, the CDR3 is TGTGCCTGGAGTACCGATCCGGACAGGGGCCCCCGAGAAGCTTTCTTT.

CDR3 coding DNA: TGTGCCAGCAGTGCGGGCCTTAGCAATCAGCCCCAGCATTTT. It specifies CASSAGLSNQPQHF. V usage is TRBV2 and J usage is TRBJ1-5; D is uncertain. Between the trimmed V and J ends, which lost 4 bases and 0 bases, there was a span of 7 bases. The CDR3 is 14 amino acids. CDR1 is SNHLY and CDR2 is FYNNEI in the germline V gene.

The rearrangement links TRBV12-3 or TRBV12-4 to TRBJ2-1; D is unclear. V was trimmed by 3 bases and J by 9 bases, leaving 9 bases between them. The CDR3 length is 12 residues. CDR3: CASSFVGVEQFF. The DNA for the CDR3 is TGTGCCAGCAGTTTCGTGGGTGTTGAGCAGTTCTTC.

V and J are TRBV20-1 and TRBJ2-1, with 11 bases aligning to TRBD2. CDR1 is DFQATT, CDR2 SNEGSKA, per germline (reference sequence). This CDR3 contains 14 residues. Germline trimming cut 7 bases from V and 0 bases from J; bases unmatched to any gene: 2. The CDR3 DNA sequence: TGCAGTGTTGGGACTAGCGGCTCCTACAATGAGCAGTTCTTC. This codes for CSVGTSGSYNEQFF.

J is TRBJ2-1 and V is TRBV27; D may be TRBD1 (5 bases). The CDR3 length is 15 residues. Per germline, CDR1 MNHEY and CDR2 SMNVEV (reference sequence). The V end lost 2 bases, the J end lost 4 bases, and 12 bases lay between the germline ends. The CDR3: CASSLQQGVYNEQFF. CDR3 coding DNA: TGTGCCAGCAGTTTACAGCAGGGCGTTTACAATGAGCAGTTCTTC.

The chain employs TRBV18 and TRBJ2-7; D is uncertain. Trimming pared 2 bases from V and 3 bases from J, leaving 11 bases between. Germline V gene sequence: CDR1 KGHSH, CDR2 LQKENI. CDR3 length: 14 amino acids. The CDR3 here is CASSPTTVLYEQYF. CDR3 nucleotide sequence: TGTGCCAGCTCACCAACAACAGTCCTCTACGAGCAGTACTTC.

The chain carries TRBV23-1 and TRBJ1-1; D perhaps matches TRBD1 (6 bases). TRBV23-1 is known as an ORF, though its function is uncertain. There are 14 residues in the CDR3. The V end lost 10 bases, the J end lost 6 bases, and 21 bases lay between the germline ends. CDR3: CANTPCGQGSEAFF. The CDR3 nucleotides read TGCGCCAACACTCCCTGTGGGCAGGGGTCTGAAGCTTTCTTT.